Below, 5 T cell receptor beta chains from the same sample are listed, as sequenced in a study of blood T cell repertoires in COVID-19. Clones were sequenced by immunoSEQ multiplex PCR, and TCRdb holds only the in-frame ones, with some missing. There are roughly 190,000 clones in the sample; 65% to 85% occur only once, and roughly 3.2% lies in the top ten. Material for sequencing was PBMCs or T cells enriched from blood (not recorded which). These receptor sequences come from a woman aged 25-40 years who had recovered from COVID-19.

The rearrangement links TRBV1 to TRBJ1-1; TRBD1, the table's D call, was not compared with the DNA. TRBV1 is a pseudogene. This CDR3 contains 14 residues. CDR3 region: CTSSRGQKNTEAFF. In nucleotides, the CDR3 is TGCACCAGCAGCCGCGGACAAAAGAACACTGAAGCTTTCTTT.

This chain uses TRBV19 with TRBJ2-1; 11 positions agree with TRBD2. The length of the CDR3 is 17 residues. Losses at the gene ends were 2 bases for V and 7 bases for J; bases not matched to a gene: 10. Germline-derived CDR1 and CDR2 are LNHDA and SQIVND (reference sequence). The CDR3 region has the DNA TGTGCCAGTAGTATAAGAGGGACTAGCGGCCGCGGGAATGAGCAGTTCTTC. Translation: CASSIRGTSGRGNEQFF.

CDR3 in DNA: TGTGCCAGCTCGGACCGGGGACAGGGTCGCTCACCCCTCCACTTT. This sequence encodes CASSDRGQGRSPLHF. V usage is TRBV7-2 and J usage is TRBJ1-6, with 9 bases fitting TRBD1. Germline V gives CDR1 SGHTA, CDR2 FQGNSA. J was trimmed by 10 bases and V by 8 bases; bases with no gene match: 12. This CDR3 contains 15 residues.

The chain uses TRBV28 and TRBJ1-3; 10 nucleotides align to TRBD1. Looked up from germline, CDR1 is MDHEN and CDR2 is SYDVKM. Trimming at V came to 3 bases and at J to 5 bases, leaving 4 bases not matched to a gene. CDR3 length equals 15 residues. The CDR3 region has the DNA TGTGCCAGCAGTTTGCGACAGGGGGCGCGAAACACCATATATTTT. The encoded protein is CASSLRQGARNTIYF. Filled out from reference TRBV28 and TRBJ1-3, the complete variable domain reads DVKVTQSSRYLVKRTGEKVFLECVQDMDHENMFWYRQDPGLGLRLIYFSYDVKMKEKGDIPEGYSVSREKKERFSLILESASTNQTSMYLCASSLRQGARNTIYFGEGSWLTVV.

This clone was observed a single time. V and J are TRBV7-2 and TRBJ1-5; D remains unclear. Germline V gene lookup returns CDR1 SGHTA and CDR2 FQGNSA. The CDR3 has 14 amino acids. Trimming cost V 6 bases and J 7 bases, with 16 bases left between them. The CDR3 reads CASSNGEGLQPQHF. The CDR3 bases are TGTGCCAGCAGTAACGGGGAGGGTCTCCAGCCCCAGCATTTT.